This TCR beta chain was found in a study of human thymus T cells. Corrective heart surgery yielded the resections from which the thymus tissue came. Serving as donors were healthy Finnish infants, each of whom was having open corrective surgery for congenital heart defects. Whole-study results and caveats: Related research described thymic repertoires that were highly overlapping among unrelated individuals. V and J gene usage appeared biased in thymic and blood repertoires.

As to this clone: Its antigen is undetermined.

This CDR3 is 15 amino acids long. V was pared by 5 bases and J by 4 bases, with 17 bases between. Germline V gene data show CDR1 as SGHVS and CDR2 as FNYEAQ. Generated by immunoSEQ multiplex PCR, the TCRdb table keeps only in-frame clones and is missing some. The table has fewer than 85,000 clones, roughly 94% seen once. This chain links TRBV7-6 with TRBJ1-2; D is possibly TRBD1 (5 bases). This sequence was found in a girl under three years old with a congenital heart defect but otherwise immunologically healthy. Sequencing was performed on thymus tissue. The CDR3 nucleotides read TGTGCCAGCAGCGTACAAATAATCGGGGCCTATGGCTACACCTTC. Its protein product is CASSVQIIGAYGYTF.